This T cell receptor beta chain was identified during a study of cytomegalovirus exposure and HLA in healthy donors. 13 Jbeta primers and 60 Vbeta primers were used for the PCR. TCRdb's copy holds only in-frame clones and misses some; the assay was immunoSEQ multiplex PCR. The data contain some 200,000 clones, roughly four fifths of them singletons. Donors counted as nominally healthy when sampled, yet unrecorded immune exposures were likely. The CDR3 contains 14 residues. Trimming took off 3 bases at V and 6 bases at J, with 11 bases between the two ends. Per germline, CDR1 SNHLY and CDR2 FYNNEI. This clone was picked up one time.

J is TRBJ1-4 and V is TRBV2, with a weak D call TRBD1 (5 bases). This receptor was identified in a woman aged 40 to 50 in good health and CMV-seronegative. Input material: PBMCs. This chain's CDR3 is CASSEAGYYEKLFF. CDR3 DNA sequence: TGTGCCAGCAGTGAGGCAGGGTATTATGAAAAACTGTTTTTT.